These 4 T cell receptor beta chains were all obtained from the same sample, sequenced in a study of shared clonotypes between healthy human individuals (dated by TCRdb to 2020 to 2022). Libraries were prepared through the immunoSEQ multiplex PCR assay. TCRdb's version of the immuneACCESS table is confined to in-frame rearrangements and falls short of the full clone set. An unresolved V gene accounts for under half of the shortfall where checked; the remainder is of unknown origin. The sample profile shows more than 400,000 clones; approximately 95% of them were found once. The ten biggest clones cover about 0.059% of the sample. The sequencing sample was made of naive CD4+ T cells sorted from blood. Interpreted using the paper, the cell subset or site label stands for: CD45RA+ positively selected. The receptor set was obtained from a woman aged 25 to 39 in good health.

The V call is TRBV7-9, the J call TRBJ1-3; D gene unclear. Trimming took off 1 base at V and 4 bases at J, with 14 bases between the two ends. Germline V gene sequence: CDR1 SEHNR, CDR2 FQNEAQ (reference sequence). The CDR3 sequence is 16 residues long. The CDR3 here is CASSLGQAALGNTIYF. The CDR3 DNA sequence: TGTGCCAGCAGCTTAGGTCAGGCAGCTCTCGGAAACACCATATATTTT. Combining the CDR3 with reference TRBV7-9 and TRBJ1-3 gives the whole variable domain DTGVSQNPRHKITKRGQNVTFRCDPISEHNRLYWYRQTLGQGPEFLTYFQNEAQLEKSRLLSDRFSAERPKGSFSTLEIQRTEQGDSAMYLCASSLGQAALGNTIYFGEGSWLTVV.

The rearrangement uses TRBV29-1 and TRBJ1-5; no definite D call. The CDR3 totals 13 residues. The germline V gene has CDR1 SQVTM and CDR2 ANQGSEA. Trimming removed 4 bases at V and 3 bases at J, with 10 bases between. The CDR3 region is CSVVGGSNQPQHF. CDR3 bases: TGCAGCGTTGTAGGTGGATCCAATCAGCCCCAGCATTTT.

This clone was recorded once. The chain carries TRBV5-1 and TRBJ2-3; 10 positions agree with TRBD2. CDR1 SGHRS and CDR2 YFSETQ come from the germline V gene. V lost 2 bases to trimming and J lost 6 bases; unmatched junction nucleotides: 0. The CDR3 has 13 amino acids. CDR3 loop: CASSLLAGDTQYF. The CDR3 DNA reads TGCGCCAGCAGCTTACTAGCGGGGGATACGCAGTATTTT.

V and J are TRBV2 and TRBJ1-4; D is unresolved. CDR3 size: 13 residues. Trimming pared 7 bases from V and 3 bases from J, leaving 9 bases between. Germline V gene sequence: CDR1 SNHLY, CDR2 FYNNEI. The CDR3 sequence: CASTTEANEKLFF. The CDR3 region has the DNA TGTGCCAGCACCACGGAAGCTAATGAAAAACTGTTTTTT.